This T cell receptor (beta chain) derives from a study of blood T cell repertoires in COVID-19. Overall study: The cDNA or gDNA used as material had been derived from T cells, B-cell-depleted T cells, or PBMCs.

Original analysis: Estimation of nucleated cell counts relied on the amplification of reference gene primers. TCRdb's table, derived via immunoSEQ multiplex PCR, lists solely in-frame clones and lacks some. The DNA was the basis for D and trimming; V, J and clone size are from that table. The sample has about 170,000 clones, approximately 85% seen once. The germline V gene has CDR1 MNHEY and CDR2 SVGEGT. Trimming removed 6 bases from V and 4 bases from J, with 24 bases in between. The CDR3 is 17 amino acids. The sample taken for sequencing was peripheral blood. This clonotype was sampled from a man in his 60s who had recovered from COVID-19. The gene calls are TRBV6-2 or TRBV6-3 and TRBJ1-2; TRBD1 is a possible D gene (5 bases). CDR3 protein: CASSPSGVQLGVYGYTF. CDR3 DNA: TGTGCCAGCAGCCCCTCGGGGGTCCAACTCGGGGTCTATGGCTACACCTTC.